This TCR beta chain was observed in a study of T-cell memory formation after mild COVID-19. TCRdb used MiXCR to reprocess the 5' RACE reads, holding one entry per CDR3 protein. The data hold roughly 600,000 distinct CDR3 sequences, with about a sixth observed a single time. The CDR3 has 17 residues. Per germline, CDR1 SGHDN and CDR2 FVKESK. This clonotype has a handful of counts. One junction end disagrees with the germline gene, perhaps due to a read error. Sequenced input: PBMCs or a T cell subset sorted from them (not recorded which). V usage is TRBV14 and J usage is TRBJ2-1; possible D gene TRBD2, 6 bases. The receptor comes from an adult woman who had mild COVID-19 (a few samples of this study predate the infection). Cell type and time point are not known. CDR3 sequence reads: CTSSHRLGRGGGGEQFF. The CDR3 DNA sequence: TGTACCAGCAGCCACCGACTGGGGCGGGGAGGCGGCGGTGAGCAGTTCTTC.